The 24 T cell receptor beta chains below come from one sample, sequenced in a study of T cells after yellow fever vaccination. MiXCR was run by TCRdb on the 5' RACE reads, yielding one entry per CDR3 protein. The sample shows tens of thousands of distinct CDR3 sequences, approximately 7.4% of them seen only once. The material sequenced was CD8+ T cells sorted from PBMCs, taken 15 days after the yellow fever booster vaccination. The receptors were sampled from a man between 25 and 39 years old who received the YFV17D yellow fever vaccine.

This clonotype came up many times. This rearrangement joins TRBV29-1 to TRBJ2-1, with a possible D match to TRBD1 (6 bases). Trimming stripped 3 bases from V and 13 bases from J, with 19 bases between. The CDR3 is 13 amino acids. Germline V CDR1 and CDR2: SQVTM, ANQGSEA. The CDR3 protein is CSVEMGANFIQFF. The CDR3 nucleotides read TGCAGCGTTGAGATGGGGGCCAATTTTATCCAGTTCTTC.

To note about this clonotype: This may arise from a read error, as a much more abundant clone is one base away. The rearrangement links TRBV4-3 to TRBJ2-1, with D unclear. This CDR3 spans 15 amino acids. With 1 base removed from V and 2 bases from J, the gap between germline ends came to 9 bases. Germline lookup yields CDR1 LGHNA and CDR2 YSLEER. For the CDR3, the DNA is TGCGCCAGCAGCCAAGGGGGTAACACCTACAATGAGCAGTTCTTC. It specifies CASSQGGNTYNEQFF.

This clonotype was seen a handful of times. The genes are TRBV20-1 and TRBJ2-7, with 10 bases that match TRBD2. This CDR3 is 14 amino acids long. Trimming removed 0 bases from V and 6 bases from J; junction bases left unmatched: 5. CDR1 is DFQATT and CDR2 is SNEGSKA in the germline V gene (reference sequence). The CDR3 loop reads CSARDLAGVGEQYF. CDR3 DNA: TGCAGTGCTAGAGATCTAGCGGGAGTAGGCGAGCAGTACTTC.

This clonotype was counted many times. The V call is TRBV10-2, the J call TRBJ2-2; weak D call: TRBD2 (5 bases). Trimming removed 3 bases from V and 7 bases from J, with 12 bases in between. The CDR3 loop spans 14 amino acids. CDR1 is WSHSY and CDR2 is SAAADI in the germline V gene. CDR3 DNA: TGCGCCAGCAGTGAAACCCCCCGGGGCGGGGAGCTGTTTTTT. Translating gives CASSETPRGGELFF.

This clonotype was observed at least ten times. The chain carries TRBV12-3 or TRBV12-4 and TRBJ2-3, with TRBD2 as a possible D gene (5 bases). V dropped 2 bases and J dropped 6 bases, with 15 bases sitting between them. CDR3 length equals 15 residues. The CDR3 sequence is CASSLYTSLVDTQYF. CDR3 bases: TGTGCCAGCAGTTTATATACTAGTTTGGTGGATACGCAGTATTTT.

Only a few counts were recorded for this clonotype. The V gene is TRBV5-4, the J gene TRBJ2-3; D is unclear. The CDR3 has 13 residues. Trimming shortened V by 2 bases and J by 2 bases, and 6 bases separated the two germline ends. Germline lookup yields CDR1 SGHNT and CDR2 YYREEE (reference sequence). DNA of the CDR3: TGTGCCAGCAGCTTAGGGATCACAGATACGCAGTATTTT. This encodes CASSLGITDTQYF.

In its sample, this clonotype was seen many times. The CDR3 loop is CASSYSGQGLFF. The CDR3 bases are TGTGCCAGCAGTTACTCTGGACAGGGCCTGTTCTTC. The genes are TRBV6-5 and TRBJ2-1, with 8 bases identical to TRBD1. The CDR3 runs 12 residues. The J segment lost 15 bases and the V segment lost 0 bases, leaving 4 bases of the junction unmatched. Germline V gives CDR1 MNHEY, CDR2 SVGAGI.

The chain recombines TRBV5-1 with TRBJ1-5; the match to TRBD1 covers 8 bases. With 0 bases clipped from V and 8 bases from J, the junction kept 7 bases outside the gene matches. Germline V gives CDR1 SGHRS, CDR2 YFSETQ. The CDR3 runs 15 residues. CDR3 protein: CASSLGGRGLEPQHF. The DNA for the CDR3 is TGCGCCAGCAGCTTGGGCGGCAGGGGGCTGGAGCCCCAGCATTTT.

This clonotype appeared many times. The V and J genes are TRBV20-1 and TRBJ2-5; D is undetermined. V gave up 1 base and J gave up 4 bases, with 13 bases separating them. Germline CDR1 reads DFQATT; CDR2 reads SNEGSKA (reference sequence). The CDR3 has 14 amino acids. This CDR3 is CSARGAGWAETQYF. CDR3 nucleotide sequence: TGCAGTGCTAGAGGTGCAGGTTGGGCAGAGACCCAGTACTTC.

The table lists this clonotype with many counts. The V call is TRBV15, the J call TRBJ1-4; no clear D. The V and J ends lost 3 bases and 7 bases respectively, with 9 bases between them. The CDR3 runs to 13 residues. Germline V CDR1 and CDR2: LNHNV, YYDKDF (reference sequence). CDR3: CATSSRAGEKLFF. The CDR3 coding sequence is TGTGCCACCAGCAGTAGGGCCGGTGAAAAACTGTTTTTT.

This clonotype has a count of ten or more. This chain connects TRBV9 to TRBJ1-1; 10 bases match TRBD1. Germline V gene sequence: CDR1 SGDLS, CDR2 YYNGEE. V lost 3 bases to trimming and J lost 4 bases; unmatched junction nucleotides: 3. The CDR3 loop spans 14 amino acids. The CDR3 loop is CASSGRDRGTEAFF. In DNA, the CDR3 is TGTGCCAGCAGCGGCCGGGACAGGGGCACTGAAGCTTTCTTT.

The chain links TRBV10-2 to TRBJ2-4; D unclear. CDR1 WSHSY and CDR2 SAAADI come from the germline V gene. The CDR3 is 11 amino acids. V shed 1 base and J shed 15 bases, with 10 bases lying between them. CDR3 residues: CASSELQERYF. The CDR3 coding sequence is TGCGCCAGCAGTGAGTTACAAGAACGGTACTTC.

This clonotype showed up many times. The genes are TRBV7-8 and TRBJ2-3; D call uncertain. From germline, CDR1 is SGHVS and CDR2 FQNEAQ. V lost 5 bases and J lost 2, with 17 bases in between. The CDR3 length is 16 residues. DNA for the CDR3: TGTGCCAGCAGCACCGACCGGAGCAGTTCCACAGATACGCAGTATTTT. It encodes CASSTDRSSSTDTQYF.

This CDR3 is CASSYPQGTIDEQYF. The CDR3 DNA reads as TGTGCCAGCAGTTACCCACAGGGTACGATCGACGAGCAGTACTTC. This chain joins TRBV6-6 and TRBJ2-7; possibly TRBD1 for D (6 bases). Trimming left V 2 bases short and J 5 bases short, with 16 bases between. The CDR3 is made up of 15 amino acids. Germline-derived CDR1 and CDR2 are MNHNY and SVGAGI (reference sequence).

Many counts were recorded for this clonotype. In DNA, the CDR3 is TGCGCCAGCAGCTTGGTCGGCTACGAGCAGTACTTC. Translating it yields CASSLVGYEQYF. This sequence joins TRBV5-1 and TRBJ2-7, with D hard to call. V was pared by 0 bases and J by 3 bases, with 4 bases between. The CDR3 has 12 amino acids. Germline CDR1 and CDR2: SGHRS and YFSETQ.

This clonotype was detected ten times or more. The rearrangement links TRBV4-3 to TRBJ2-3; tentative D call: TRBD2 (6 bases). V was clipped by 0 bases and J by 4 bases, with 8 bases between them. Germline loops: CDR1 LGHNA, CDR2 YSLEER. The CDR3 has 14 residues. The CDR3 DNA reads TGCGCCAGCAGCCAAGAGTCGGGGGCAGATACGCAGTATTTT. Translating gives CASSQESGADTQYF.

This clonotype was counted ten times or more. The chain has TRBV28 and TRBJ2-7; no definite D call. CDR1 is MDHEN and CDR2 is SYDVKM in the germline V gene. The V gene lost 8 bases and the J gene lost 0 bases, with 11 bases spanning the gap. This CDR3 is 13 amino acids long. The CDR3 is CASLDVYSYEQYF. For the CDR3, the DNA is TGTGCCAGCCTCGACGTCTACTCCTACGAGCAGTACTTC.

The rearrangement links TRBV20-1 to TRBJ2-7, with D perhaps TRBD1 (6 bases). Trimming removed 3 bases from V and 3 bases from J, with 18 bases in between. Germline V gene lookup returns CDR1 DFQATT and CDR2 SNEGSKA (reference sequence). This CDR3 is built from 15 residues. The CDR3 nucleotides are TGCAGTGCTAGGTCTCCAGAGGGGGTGGGCTACGAGCAGTACTTC. It specifies CSARSPEGVGYEQYF.

At least ten counts were recorded for this clonotype. The gene calls are TRBV27 and TRBJ2-7; D possibly uses TRBD1 or TRBD2 (5 bases each). Between the trimmed V and J ends, which lost 1 base and 6 bases, there was a span of 10 bases. This CDR3 has 13 amino acids. Germline V gives CDR1 MNHEY, CDR2 SMNVEV (reference sequence). CDR3 loop: CASSLYGAAEQYF. The CDR3 coding sequence is TGTGCCAGCAGTTTATACGGGGCCGCCGAGCAGTACTTC.

This clonotype was seen repeatedly, ten times or more. V gene TRBV7-8 combines with J gene TRBJ2-7; D is ambiguous. Looked up from germline, CDR1 is SGHVS and CDR2 is FQNEAQ. Trimming took off 7 bases at V and 7 bases at J, with 20 bases between the two ends. This CDR3 has 14 amino acids. The CDR3 DNA follows: TGTGCCAGCAAAATGAGCTTGGGCGTGAGGGAGCAGTACTTC. Protein sequence: CASKMSLGVREQYF.

This clonotype was recorded at least ten times. The chain recombines TRBV20-1 with TRBJ2-7; D may be TRBD2 (6 bases). Germline CDR1 reads DFQATT; CDR2 reads SNEGSKA (reference sequence). V was trimmed by 2 bases and J by 2 bases, leaving 19 bases between them. CDR3 length: 16 amino acids. The CDR3 DNA is TGCAGTGCTAGATCGCTGGCCAAGGAGGGGACCTACGAGCAGTACTTC. Translated, it gives CSARSLAKEGTYEQYF.

At least ten counts were recorded for this clonotype. V gene TRBV20-1 combines with J gene TRBJ2-2; 12 bases are shared with TRBD2. Germline V gene data show CDR1 as DFQATT and CDR2 as SNEGSKA (reference sequence). The CDR3 runs to 16 residues. V lost 0 bases and J lost 3; bases outside the gene matches: 2. The chain's CDR3 is CSARDPSGGDTGELFF. The CDR3 region has the DNA TGCAGTGCTAGAGACCCTAGCGGGGGGGACACCGGGGAGCTGTTTTTT.

This clonotype has only a few counts. The V call is TRBV14, the J call TRBJ2-7; tentatively, D is TRBD2 (5 bases). Germline CDR1 is SGHDN and CDR2 is FVKESK. V lost 3 bases and J 6 bases, leaving 9 bases between the germline ends. The CDR3 spans 12 residues. The DNA of the CDR3 is TGTGCCAGCAGCCACCCGGGAATCGAGCAGTACTTC. Encoded protein: CASSHPGIEQYF.

This clonotype has a handful of counts. The chain carries TRBV27 and TRBJ2-5; TRBD1 is a possible D gene (6 bases). V lost 6 bases, J lost 7 bases, and 21 bases lay in between. Germline CDR1 and CDR2: MNHEY and SMNVEV (reference sequence). CDR3 length equals 15 residues. The CDR3 is CASSEQGPPHGTQYF. The CDR3 nucleotides read TGTGCCAGCAGCGAACAGGGACCTCCCCACGGGACCCAGTACTTC.